The 31 T cell receptor beta chains below all came from one sample that was sequenced in a study of patients and donors after allogeneic stem cell transplantation. In TCRdb, the RT-PCR reads were re-called with MiXCR into one record per CDR3 protein. Of roughly 940,000 distinct CDR3 sequences detected, about a sixth appear once; the ten largest clones hold 5% to 6.5%. Sequencing input: blood, either unsorted or a sorted T cell fraction (not recorded which). The source is a human donor who was either an allogeneic HSCT recipient or a stem cell or donor lymphocyte infusion donor (not recorded which). It is not recorded whose cells these are; they may come from a transplant donor.

This chain joins TRBV5-1 and TRBJ2-1; 7 bases agree with TRBD1. V lost 4 bases, J lost 1 base, and 8 bases stayed unmatched. The CDR3 runs to 16 residues. Germline CDR1 reads SGHRS; CDR2 reads YFSETQ. CDR3 loop: CASSTDRVASYNEQFF. The CDR3, as DNA: TGCGCCAGCAGCACCGACAGGGTTGCGTCCTACAATGAGCAGTTCTTC.

The rearrangement links TRBV25-1 to TRBJ2-1; TRBD2 aligns across 8 bases. Trimming at V came to 3 bases and at J to 8 bases, leaving 9 bases not matched to a gene. This CDR3 region has 15 residues. CDR1 and CDR2 (germline): MGHDK, SYGVNS. CDR3 region: CASSDGGRKSDEQFF. The CDR3, as DNA: TGTGCCAGCAGTGACGGCGGGAGGAAGTCGGATGAGCAGTTCTTC.

This clonotype was detected ten times or more. This sequence joins TRBV20-1 and TRBJ1-1; D is possibly TRBD1 (5 bases). V gave up 2 bases and J gave up 1 base, with 11 bases separating them. The CDR3 contains 14 residues. In germline, CDR1 is DFQATT, CDR2 SNEGSKA (reference sequence). DNA for the CDR3: TGCAGTGCTAGATCAGCAGGGTCGAACACTGAAGCTTTCTTT. This translates into CSARSAGSNTEAFF.

This clonotype was recorded once. The CDR3 spells CATSDPGRVDTIYF. The CDR3 coding sequence is TGTGCCACCAGTGACCCGGGGAGGGTTGACACCATATATTTT. The rearrangement uses TRBV24-1 and TRBJ1-3; D not certain. V lost 4 bases and J 8 bases, leaving 14 bases between the germline ends. This CDR3 is built from 14 residues. The germline V gene has CDR1 KGHDR and CDR2 SFDVKD.

With regard to this clonotype: With a much larger clone just one base away, this may be a read error. The chain is built from TRBV12-3 or TRBV12-4 and TRBJ1-5; TRBD1 matches at 7 bases. The CDR3 is 14 residues long. DNA for the CDR3: TGTGCCAGCAGCCCGACAGGGAGCAATCGGCCCCAGCATTTT. The encoded protein is CASSPTGSNRPQHF.

The rearrangement uses TRBV7-9 and TRBJ2-1; TRBD1 is a possible D gene (5 bases). Germline lookup yields CDR1 SEHNR and CDR2 FQNEAQ (reference sequence). The length of the CDR3 is 16 residues. V was cut by 1 base and J by 4 bases, with 14 bases left in between. CDR3 sequence: CASSLVALGLYNEQFF. The CDR3 DNA reads as TGTGCCAGCAGCTTAGTCGCCTTGGGGCTGTACAATGAGCAGTTCTTC.

The chain is built from TRBV29-1 and TRBJ1-2; D is unclear. Germline lookup yields CDR1 SQVTM and CDR2 ANQGSEA. Trimming shortened V by 3 bases and J by 3 bases, and 8 bases separated the two germline ends. The CDR3 consists of 12 residues. The CDR3 nucleotides read TGCAGCGTTGATCGTCAGGACTATGGCTACACCTTC. Translated, it gives CSVDRQDYGYTF.

The V and J genes are TRBV5-6 and TRBJ1-1, with D perhaps matching TRBD1 (5 bases). V lost 4 bases to trimming and J lost 0 bases, with 13 bases between them. Germline-derived CDR1 and CDR2 are SGHDT and YYEEEE. The CDR3 consists of 15 residues. DNA of the CDR3: TGTGCCAGCAGCCTGCGGGGACTCATGAACACTGAAGCTTTCTTT. Residues: CASSLRGLMNTEAFF.

The sample holds a few counts of this clonotype. This chain links TRBV28 with TRBJ2-1, with 11 bases lining up with TRBD2. The CDR3 runs 11 residues. The germline gives CDR1 MDHEN, CDR2 SYDVKM. Written as DNA, the CDR3 is TGTGCGCTAGCGGGAGGCGGTGAGCAGTTCTTC. It encodes CALAGGGEQFF. Filled out from reference TRBV28 and TRBJ2-1, the complete variable domain reads DVKVTQSSRYLVKRTGEKVFLECVQDMDHENMFWYRQDPGLGLRLIYFSYDVKMKEKGDIPEGYSVSREKKERFSLILESASTNQTSMYLCALAGGGEQFFGPGTRLTVL.

This clonotype was counted many times. The chain joins TRBV29-1 to TRBJ1-1; D is unresolved. The CDR3 totals 13 residues. Germline CDR1 SQVTM, CDR2 ANQGSEA. The V end was cut by 6 bases, the J end by 1 base, with 12 bases between. The CDR3 nucleotides are TGCAGCGTCCCAGGTGGAGGGAACACTGAAGCTTTCTTT. Its protein is CSVPGGGNTEAFF.

This clonotype was seen only a few times. The chain joins TRBV20-1 to TRBJ2-5; 12 bases map to TRBD2. The CDR3 runs to 16 residues. Trimming at V came to 3 bases and at J to 6 bases, leaving 11 bases not matched to a gene. The germline CDR1 and CDR2 sequences are DFQATT and SNEGSKA (reference sequence). The CDR3 here is CSARQDASGRGKTQYF. The DNA of the CDR3 is TGCAGTGCTAGGCAAGACGCTAGCGGGAGGGGGAAGACCCAGTACTTC.

This clonotype has a handful of counts. The chain joins TRBV5-6 to TRBJ2-2, with D possibly TRBD1 on 6 matching bases. Germline CDR1 reads SGHDT; CDR2 reads YYEEEE. The CDR3 covers 16 residues. V was pared by 0 bases and J by 5 bases, with 14 bases between. For the CDR3, the DNA is TGTGCCAGCAGCTTGGCCGGTGGGGGCGAGACCGGGGAGCTGTTTTTT. This encodes CASSLAGGGETGELFF.

The table lists this clonotype with a few counts. The V gene is TRBV4-1, the J gene TRBJ1-4; D is possibly TRBD1 (6 bases). The germline gives CDR1 MGHRA, CDR2 YSYEKL. CDR3 length equals 16 residues. V shed 0 bases and J shed 8 bases, with 16 bases lying between them. The CDR3 nucleotides read TGCGCCAGCAGCCAAGAGACAGGCCCTGGAAGGGAAAAACTGTTTTTT. Translation: CASSQETGPGREKLFF.

This clonotype was found a few times. The chain is built from TRBV6-5 and TRBJ2-1; D is perhaps TRBD1 or TRBD2 (5 bases each). The CDR3 contains 14 residues. In germline, CDR1 is MNHEY, CDR2 SVGAGI. Trimming pared 2 bases from V and 8 bases from J, leaving 13 bases between. The CDR3 spells CASSYMRGADEQFF. As DNA, the CDR3 is TGTGCCAGCAGTTACATGCGAGGGGCGGATGAGCAGTTCTTC.

CDR3 region: CASSLTAVTEQFF. CDR3 bases: TGTGCCAGCAGCTTAACGGCGGTGACTGAGCAGTTCTTC. The chain links TRBV7-3 to TRBJ2-1; the D is unclear. V was clipped by 0 bases and J by 9 bases, with 9 bases between them. Germline lookup yields CDR1 SGHTA and CDR2 FQGTGA. CDR3 length equals 13 residues.

V is TRBV5-1 and J is TRBJ1-3, with 9 nucleotides matching TRBD1. CDR1 is SGHRS, CDR2 YFSETQ, per germline. V lost 3 bases, J lost 3 bases, and 1 base stayed unmatched. The CDR3 length is 14 residues. The CDR3 spells CASSWDRDGNTIYF. The CDR3 coding sequence is TGCGCCAGCAGCTGGGACAGGGATGGAAACACCATATATTTT.

Turning to this clonotype: The junction departs from germline at one end; a sequencing error may be responsible. The chain joins TRBV6-5 to TRBJ1-1, with D possibly being TRBD1 (5 bases). The CDR3 has 15 residues. Germline V lookup: CDR1 MNHEY, CDR2 SVGAGI. The DNA of the CDR3 is TGTGCCAGCAGTTACGTACTTCGGGGCCTTAGTTTTGAATCTTTT. Translating gives CASSYVLRGLSFESF.

This chain links TRBV24-1 with TRBJ2-5, with D perhaps TRBD1 or TRBD2 (5 bases each). The CDR3 contains 13 residues. V dropped 5 bases and J dropped 2 bases, with 8 bases sitting between them. CDR1 is KGHDR and CDR2 is SFDVKD in the germline V gene. Here the CDR3 DNA reads TGTGCCACCAGTGTTGGGGGTCAAGAGACCCAGTACTTC. This translates into CATSVGGQETQYF.

The chain couples TRBV10-3 to TRBJ2-7, with 9 bases that match TRBD2. The CDR3 contains 15 residues. V lost 3 bases to trimming and J lost 3 bases; unmatched junction nucleotides: 6. Germline lookup yields CDR1 ENHRY and CDR2 SYGVKD. CDR3: CAISDPRLAVYEQYF. CDR3 DNA: TGTGCCATCAGTGACCCGAGACTAGCGGTCTACGAGCAGTACTTC.

The chain couples TRBV11-1 to TRBJ1-1; 8 bases match TRBD1. Germline lookup yields CDR1 SGHAT and CDR2 FQDESV (reference sequence). V was pared by 4 bases and J by 5 bases, with 6 bases of the junction left unmatched. The CDR3 contains 14 residues. Written as DNA, the CDR3 is TGTGCCAGCAGCTCCAGGGGGCTTATAACTGAAGCTTTCTTT. Translation: CASSSRGLITEAFF. The complete variable domain, with remaining parts taken from reference TRBV11-1 and TRBJ1-1, reads EAEVAQSPRYKITEKSQAVAFWCDPISGHATLYWYRQILGQGPELLVQFQDESVVDDSQLPKDRFSAERLKGVDSTLKIQPAELGDSAMYLCASSSRGLITEAFFGQGTRLTVV.

This clonotype has a handful of counts. This rearrangement joins TRBV27 to TRBJ1-2; D ambiguous. Germline values: CDR1 MNHEY, CDR2 SMNVEV (reference sequence). The CDR3 runs to 16 residues. The V end lost 3 bases, the J end lost 0 bases, and 14 bases lay between the germline ends. The CDR3 spells CASSFQPTRANYGYTF. The CDR3 nucleotides read TGTGCCAGCAGTTTCCAGCCAACTAGAGCTAACTATGGCTACACCTTC.

The V gene is TRBV5-1, the J gene TRBJ1-1; TRBD1 is a possible D gene (6 bases). This CDR3 has 14 amino acids. The germline V gene encodes CDR1 SGHRS and CDR2 YFSETQ. Deletions cut 6 bases from V and 0 bases from J, with 12 bases between. CDR3 region: CASTPDRLNTEAFF. DNA for the CDR3: TGCGCCAGCACTCCTGACAGGCTGAACACTGAAGCTTTCTTT.

J is TRBJ2-3 and V is TRBV5-1; 14 bases map to TRBD2. This CDR3 spans 15 amino acids. Trimming cost V 4 bases and J 4 bases; bases outside gene matches: 2. In germline, CDR1 is SGHRS, CDR2 YFSETQ. CDR3 nucleotides: TGCGCCAGCAGCATGACTAGCGGGAGGGCAGATACGCAGTATTTT. This translates into CASSMTSGRADTQYF.

The rearrangement joins TRBV12-3 or TRBV12-4 to TRBJ1-2, with 9 bases matching TRBD1. The CDR3 totals 18 residues. V lost 5 bases and J lost 6; bases outside the gene matches: 19. In DNA, the CDR3 is TGTGCCAGCAGTCCCTTGGGGACAGGGCTACTCACTCCGGATGGCTACACCTTC. It specifies CASSPLGTGLLTPDGYTF.

This clonotype was counted between two and nine times. One end of the junction does not line up with germline, which may come from a read error. The CDR3 loop is CSAKTGNTEVFF. CDR3 in DNA: TGCAGTGCTAAAACAGGGAACACTGAAGTTTTCTTT. V usage is TRBV20-1 and J usage is TRBJ1-1; tentative D call: TRBD1 (6 bases). The CDR3 consists of 12 residues. The germline V gene encodes CDR1 DFQATT and CDR2 SNEGSKA (reference sequence).

V gene TRBV5-1 combines with J gene TRBJ2-3; D possibly corresponds to TRBD1 (6 bases). Trimming pared 0 bases from V and 5 bases from J, leaving 13 bases between. This CDR3 contains 15 residues. Germline assignment: CDR1 SGHRS and CDR2 YFSETQ. CDR3 in DNA: TGCGCCAGCAGCTTGGCCGTGGGGGCTGGAGATACGCAGTATTTT. This translates into CASSLAVGAGDTQYF.

V and J are TRBV24-1 and TRBJ1-5, with a tentative D call TRBD1 (6 bases). V lost 4 bases to trimming and J lost 4 bases, with 10 bases between them. This CDR3 is 14 amino acids long. Germline-derived CDR1 and CDR2 are KGHDR and SFDVKD. For the CDR3, the DNA is TGTGCCACCAGTGACGGGGGGCGGAATCAGCCCCAGCATTTT. Protein: CATSDGGRNQPQHF.

This clonotype has just a few counts. This chain uses TRBV11-2 with TRBJ2-6; D remains unclear. The V gene lost 3 bases and the J gene lost 2 bases, with 8 bases spanning the gap. The CDR3 length is 15 residues. CDR1 and CDR2 (germline): SGHAT, FQNNGV. The CDR3 spells CASSFARPGANVLTF. The DNA for the CDR3 is TGTGCCAGCAGCTTCGCTAGGCCTGGGGCCAACGTCCTGACTTTC.

The chain combines TRBV20-1 with TRBJ2-3; 9 bases fit TRBD2. The CDR3 runs to 13 residues. Germline V lookup: CDR1 DFQATT, CDR2 SNEGSKA (reference sequence). V was pared by 5 bases and J by 4 bases, with 4 bases of the junction left unmatched. The CDR3 sequence is CSAFGTSPDTQYF. CDR3 coding DNA: TGCAGTGCTTTCGGGACTAGCCCAGATACGCAGTATTTT.

This clonotype was seen a handful of times. The chain combines TRBV4-3 with TRBJ2-1, with D perhaps assigned TRBD1 or TRBD2 (6 bases each). This CDR3 is built from 15 residues. Per the germline V gene, CDR1 is LGHNA and CDR2 is YSLEER. V lost 0 bases, J lost 6 bases, and 12 bases lay in between. The chain's CDR3 is CASSQDSPGANEQFF. The CDR3 region has the DNA TGCGCCAGCAGCCAAGATTCCCCGGGGGCCAATGAGCAGTTCTTC.

This clonotype showed up just a few times. CDR3 loop: CASSRPGTGLQETQYF. CDR3 bases: TGTGCCAGCAGTCGCCCCGGGACAGGGCTACAAGAGACCCAGTACTTC. This chain joins TRBV6-1 and TRBJ2-5; 9 bases align to TRBD1. The CDR3 loop spans 16 amino acids. The trim removed 5 bases at V and 2 bases at J, leaving 9 bases unmatched. The germline V gene encodes CDR1 MNHNS and CDR2 SASEGT.